The text below deals with one T cell receptor (beta chain). Amplification used 60 Vbeta primers and 13 Jbeta primers. TCRdb keeps only in-frame clones here, not all; method: immunoSEQ multiplex PCR. Among about 130,000 clones listed, 75% to 85% were seen once. These data originate in a study of cytomegalovirus exposure and HLA in healthy donors. About the research overall: A previous analysis identified about 110 million unique TCR beta sequences derived from about 180 million T cells.

The ends lost 1 base at V and 5 bases at J; junction bases unmatched: 7. The CDR3 has 15 amino acids. In germline, CDR1 is LGHNT, CDR2 FRNRAP. The material sequenced was PBMCs. This receptor was identified in a girl aged 2 to 10 in good health and CMV-seronegative. This chain connects TRBV12-5 to TRBJ1-1; 7 bases line up with TRBD1. CDR3 sequence reads: CASGLGTGLWTEAFF. CDR3 nucleotide sequence: TGTGCTAGTGGTTTGGGGACAGGCCTTTGGACTGAAGCTTTCTTT.